The following is a TCR beta chain sequence with its context. Germline V gives CDR1 SEHNR, CDR2 FQNEAQ (reference sequence). The CDR3 has 13 amino acids. TCRdb keeps only in-frame clones here, not all; method: immunoSEQ multiplex PCR. This sample carries fewer than 35,000 clones and no singletons, and around 4.8% goes to the top ten. This specimen comes from a study of T cells after posttransplantation cyclophosphamide. This sequence joins TRBV7-9 and TRBJ1-2; D remains unclear. The sequence derives from a young woman in good health and a related stem cell transplant donor. Source material: PBMCs. DNA of the CDR3: TGTGCTCCCTTACGGGGATACAGCTTCGGCTACACCTTC. Translated, it gives CAPLRGYSFGYTF.